These 21 T cell receptor beta chains were sequenced from one sample in a study of blood T cells in healthy people across ages (dated by TCRdb to the mid-2010s). The receptor library was made with 5' RACE. The instrument was an Illumina HiSeq 2500. A second roughly 6 to 11 cycle PCR used a sample-barcoded 5' primer and a J-beta primer mix. TCRdb reprocessing: public reads trimmed at Q25 with fastp, clones called with MiXCR, in-frame beta chains kept. For every CDR3 protein sequence, its rows merge into one entry that carries the most common genes and DNA. The sample table contains around 1.7 million distinct CDR3 sequences; only one count was recorded for approximately 30% of them. The leading ten clones occupy 7.7% of the sample. The sample taken for sequencing was blood. The source is a woman in her twenties or thirties in good health.

This chain uses TRBV20-1 with TRBJ2-5, with 8 bases identical to TRBD1. The J segment lost 3 bases and the V segment lost 6 bases, leaving 6 bases of the junction unmatched. CDR3 size: 13 residues. Germline CDR1 reads DFQATT; CDR2 reads SNEGSKA (reference sequence). Here the CDR3 reads CSALQQGEETQYF. The CDR3 DNA reads as TGCAGTGCCCTTCAACAGGGGGAAGAGACCCAGTACTTC.

There are many counts of this clonotype. The chain recombines TRBV7-2 with TRBJ1-2; D may be TRBD1 (5 bases). Trimming took off 1 base at V and 5 bases at J, with 11 bases between the two ends. The CDR3 is 14 residues long. Germline loops: CDR1 SGHTA, CDR2 FQGNSA. CDR3 amino acids: CASSLGGSKYGYTF. CDR3 coding DNA: TGTGCCAGCAGCTTAGGGGGCTCAAAGTATGGCTACACCTTC. Combining the CDR3 with reference TRBV7-2 and TRBJ1-2 gives the whole variable domain GAGVSQSPSNKVTEKGKDVELRCDPISGHTALYWYRQSLGQGLEFLIYFQGNSAPDKSGLPSDRFSAERTGGSVSTLTIQRTQQEDSAVYLCASSLGGSKYGYTFGSGTRLTVV.

The chain links TRBV20-1 to TRBJ1-5; no reliable D call. Germline loops: CDR1 DFQATT, CDR2 SNEGSKA (reference sequence). This CDR3 spans 14 amino acids. V was shortened by 5 bases and J by 1 base, with 12 bases between the two germline ends. This chain's CDR3 is CSAADGRSNQPQHF. CDR3 DNA sequence: TGCAGTGCTGCGGACGGACGGAGCAATCAGCCCCAGCATTTT.

This clonotype was observed a few times. V is TRBV11-3 and J is TRBJ2-1; possibly TRBD2 for D (6 bases). This CDR3 has 15 residues. The V gene lost 3 bases and the J gene lost 6 bases, with 15 bases spanning the gap. CDR1 and CDR2 (germline): SGHNT, YENEEA. The CDR3 protein is CASSLGTLPSNEQFF. CDR3 bases: TGTGCCAGCAGCTTGGGGACTCTTCCATCCAATGAGCAGTTCTTC.

The gene calls are TRBV28 and TRBJ1-1, with 7 bases fitting TRBD1. Germline-derived CDR1 and CDR2 are MDHEN and SYDVKM. V was clipped by 6 bases and J by 1 base; unmatched bases: 17. The CDR3 loop spans 18 amino acids. In nucleotides, the CDR3 is TGTGCCAGCAGGCCACAAATAAACTTACAGGGGAGGAACACTGAAGCTTTCTTT. Translation: CASRPQINLQGRNTEAFF.

The rearrangement joins TRBV19 to TRBJ2-7, with D unresolved. V dropped 8 bases and J dropped 7 bases, with 12 bases sitting between them. The CDR3 consists of 11 residues. Germline V gene data show CDR1 as LNHDA and CDR2 as SQIVND (reference sequence). The chain's CDR3 is CASGSLPEQYF. In DNA, the CDR3 is TGTGCCAGTGGGTCCCTTCCGGAGCAGTACTTC.

The chain links TRBV20-1 to TRBJ2-1; 9 bases agree with TRBD2. The CDR3 is 16 residues long. The ends lost 0 bases at V and 3 bases at J; junction bases unmatched: 6. CDR1 and CDR2 from the germline V gene are DFQATT and SNEGSKA (reference sequence). CDR3 coding DNA: TGCAGTGCTAGAGATCCGACTAGCGGAGACTACAATGAGCAGTTCTTC. This sequence encodes CSARDPTSGDYNEQFF.

Only a few counts were recorded for this clonotype. The chain links TRBV20-1 to TRBJ1-2, with 9 nucleotides matching TRBD1. Germline V lookup: CDR1 DFQATT, CDR2 SNEGSKA (reference sequence). The CDR3 runs to 15 residues. The trim removed 5 bases at V and 5 bases at J, leaving 12 bases unmatched. CDR3 in DNA: TGCAGTGCTCGAACCGGGACAGGGATTGGGTATGGCTACACCTTC. Its protein product is CSARTGTGIGYGYTF.

This clonotype turned up a few times. The V call is TRBV25-1, the J call TRBJ2-1; D is unresolved. CDR1 and CDR2 (germline): MGHDK, SYGVNS. The CDR3 loop spans 14 amino acids. With 9 bases removed from V and 5 bases from J, the gap between germline ends came to 17 bases. The CDR3 sequence: CASSQVRRDNEQFF. CDR3 sequence (DNA): TGTGCCAGTTCTCAAGTGAGGCGTGACAATGAGCAGTTCTTC.

This chain links TRBV14 with TRBJ2-7, with 7 bases fitting TRBD2. The CDR3 runs 12 residues. Unmatched junction bases numbered 1, after V lost 2 bases and J lost 6 bases. Germline CDR1 is SGHDN and CDR2 is FVKESK. CDR3 DNA sequence: TGTGCCAGCAGCCAAAGCGGGATCGAGCAGTACTTC. Translated: CASSQSGIEQYF.

This clonotype was counted only a few times. The gene calls are TRBV10-3 and TRBJ1-3, with TRBD1 as a possible D gene (5 bases). The CDR3 length is 12 residues. CDR1 is ENHRY, CDR2 SYGVKD, per germline. V lost 7 bases and J 8 bases, leaving 12 bases between the germline ends. The CDR3 nucleotides read TGTGCCATCAAGGGGAGTGGGGACACCATATATTTT. The encoded protein is CAIKGSGDTIYF.

The chain carries TRBV15 and TRBJ2-7; D possibly corresponds to TRBD1 (6 bases). The V and J ends lost 0 bases and 4 bases respectively, with 13 bases between them. The CDR3 runs 15 residues. Germline CDR1 is LNHNV and CDR2 is YYDKDF (reference sequence). In nucleotides, the CDR3 is TGTGCCACCAGCAGAGATGTACAGGGCCGGTACGAGCAGTACTTC. It yields the protein CATSRDVQGRYEQYF.

The V call is TRBV5-1, the J call TRBJ2-7, with TRBD2 identical over 10 bases. Trimming removed 3 bases from V and 4 bases from J; junction bases left unmatched: 16. CDR1 is SGHRS and CDR2 is YFSETQ in the germline V gene. The CDR3 contains 18 residues. The CDR3 DNA sequence: TGCGCCAGCAGCTCTCGAGGGGGAACTCCGGGACTAGCGTACGAGCAGTACTTC. Amino acids: CASSSRGGTPGLAYEQYF.

The chain couples TRBV28 to TRBJ2-1; tentatively, D is TRBD1 or TRBD2 (5 bases each). CDR3 length: 22 amino acids. Germline-derived CDR1 and CDR2 are MDHEN and SYDVKM. V lost 3 bases and J lost 0, with 30 bases in between. The CDR3 DNA sequence: TGTGCCAGCAGTTTGAGACTGGGTGGGACGTTCGGGGCCAGGAGCTCCTACAATGAGCAGTTCTTC. This translates into CASSLRLGGTFGARSSYNEQFF.

The rearrangement joins TRBV12-3 or TRBV12-4 to TRBJ2-7; the D is unclear. The CDR3 is 15 amino acids. Trimming cost V 8 bases and J 4 bases, with 21 bases left between them. The CDR3 is CASASTTADMYEQYF. The CDR3 nucleotides read TGTGCCAGCGCCTCCACGACCGCGGATATGTACGAGCAGTACTTC.

This chain joins TRBV5-1 and TRBJ2-7, with D possibly being TRBD2 (6 bases). Germline V lookup: CDR1 SGHRS, CDR2 YFSETQ. The V end lost 7 bases, the J end lost 3 bases, and 17 bases lay between the germline ends. The CDR3 consists of 14 residues. CDR3 in amino acids: CASRSAREDYEQYF. As DNA, the CDR3 is TGCGCCAGCCGGTCCGCGCGGGAAGACTACGAGCAGTACTTC. The whole variable domain, filled in from reference TRBV5-1 and TRBJ2-7, reads KAGVTQTPRYLIKTRGQQVTLSCSPISGHRSVSWYQQTPGQGLQFLFEYFSETQRNKGNFPGRFSGRQFSNSRSEMNVSTLELGDSALYLCASRSAREDYEQYFGPGTRLTVT.

The chain has TRBV6-1 and TRBJ1-2, with unresolved D. CDR1 is MNHNS, CDR2 SASEGT, per germline. CDR3 length equals 14 residues. Trimming cost V 7 bases and J 3 bases, with 15 bases left between them. CDR3 DNA sequence: TGTGCCAGCACGCCGCTCGATCCATACTATGGCTACACCTTC. Amino acids: CASTPLDPYYGYTF.

The V gene is TRBV3-1, the J gene TRBJ2-1, with D perhaps TRBD1 (5 bases). The germline V and J ends were trimmed by 1 base and 9 bases, with 13 bases remaining between them. The CDR3 totals 14 residues. Germline CDR1 and CDR2: LGHDT and YNNKEL (reference sequence). CDR3 nucleotide sequence: TGTGCCAGCAGCCAAGTTGGGGCGCGCCCTGAGCAGTTCTTC. It encodes CASSQVGARPEQFF.

The chain is built from TRBV20-1 and TRBJ1-1; 7 bases map to TRBD1. CDR3 length equals 13 residues. The trim removed 4 bases at V and 4 bases at J, leaving 6 bases unmatched. Germline CDR1 DFQATT, CDR2 SNEGSKA (reference sequence). The DNA for the CDR3 is TGCAGTGCTAAGACAGGGTCCTCCACTGAAGCTTTCTTT. It codes for CSAKTGSSTEAFF.

This clonotype came up many times. The chain employs TRBV12-3 or TRBV12-4 and TRBJ2-5, with unresolved D. The CDR3 consists of 15 residues. The V and J ends lost 5 bases and 2 bases respectively, with 15 bases between them. CDR3 DNA: TGTGCCAGCAGTCAGCAGCTCCCCCGGCAAGAGACCCAGTACTTC. Its translation is CASSQQLPRQETQYF.

The chain carries TRBV6-6 and TRBJ2-7; tentatively, D is TRBD2 (6 bases). V was cut by 0 bases and J by 6 bases, with 15 bases left in between. There are 15 residues in the CDR3. CDR1 is MNHNY and CDR2 is SVGAGI in the germline V gene (reference sequence). In DNA form, the CDR3 reads TGTGCCAGCAGTTACTCAGCGGGCAGGGCGGGCGAGCAGTACTTC. Translating it yields CASSYSAGRAGEQYF.